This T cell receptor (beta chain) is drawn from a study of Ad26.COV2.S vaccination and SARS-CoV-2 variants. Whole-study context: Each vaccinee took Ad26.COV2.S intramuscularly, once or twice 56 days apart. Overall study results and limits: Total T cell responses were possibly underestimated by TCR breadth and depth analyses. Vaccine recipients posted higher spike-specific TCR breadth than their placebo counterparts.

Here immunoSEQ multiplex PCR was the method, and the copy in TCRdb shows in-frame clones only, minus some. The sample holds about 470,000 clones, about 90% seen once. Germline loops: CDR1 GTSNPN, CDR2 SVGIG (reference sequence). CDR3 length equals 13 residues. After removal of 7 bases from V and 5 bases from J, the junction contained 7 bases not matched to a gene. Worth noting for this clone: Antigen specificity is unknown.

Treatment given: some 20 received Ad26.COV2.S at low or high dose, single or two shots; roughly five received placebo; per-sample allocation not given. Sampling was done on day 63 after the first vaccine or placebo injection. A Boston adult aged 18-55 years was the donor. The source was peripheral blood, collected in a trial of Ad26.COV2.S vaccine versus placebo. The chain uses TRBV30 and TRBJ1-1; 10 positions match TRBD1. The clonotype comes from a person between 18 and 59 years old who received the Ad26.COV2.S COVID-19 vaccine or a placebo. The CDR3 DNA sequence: TGTGCCTCCAGGACAGGGGGAAATACTGAAGCTTTCTTT. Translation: CASRTGGNTEAFF.